A single sample gave rise to the 17 T cell receptor beta chains below, sequenced in a study of T cell responses to AZD1222 COVID-19 vaccine. Assay used: immunoSEQ multiplex PCR; TCRdb lists only in-frame clones, some missing. The data contain about 88,000 clones, 70% to 90% of them singletons. The sequences come from peripheral blood, collected 28 days after the second AZD1222 dose. These receptor sequences come from an adult who received the AZD1222 COVID-19 vaccine.

The chain links TRBV11-3 to TRBJ1-6, with D tentatively TRBD1 (6 bases). Germline CDR1 SGHNT, CDR2 YENEEA. The CDR3 runs to 13 residues. The V and J ends lost 5 bases and 7 bases respectively, with 9 bases between them. The CDR3 is CASSRDKNSPLHF. In nucleotides, the CDR3 is TGTGCCAGCAGCCGGGACAAAAATTCACCCCTCCACTTT.

The chain combines TRBV28 with TRBJ2-3; the D gene is possibly TRBD2 (5 bases). Germline loops: CDR1 MDHEN, CDR2 SYDVKM. The CDR3 runs to 16 residues. Trimming shortened V by 8 bases and J by 2 bases, and 20 bases separated the two germline ends. The CDR3: CASPPSWADYTDTQYF. For the CDR3, the DNA is TGTGCCAGCCCCCCAAGTTGGGCAGACTACACAGATACGCAGTATTTT.

This chain joins TRBV5-8 and TRBJ2-7, with 9 positions matching TRBD1. Unmatched junction bases numbered 9, after V lost 0 bases and J lost 5 bases. This CDR3 region has 16 residues. Germline V gene lookup returns CDR1 SGHTS and CDR2 YDEGEE. CDR3 sequence: CASSLGTGVLGHEQYF. CDR3 coding DNA: TGTGCCAGCAGCTTGGGGACAGGGGTCCTCGGGCACGAGCAGTACTTC.

This rearrangement joins TRBV5-1 to TRBJ1-6, with D perhaps matching TRBD1 (6 bases). V shed 1 base and J shed 8 bases, with 10 bases lying between them. This CDR3 has 14 amino acids. CDR1 and CDR2 from the germline V gene are SGHRS and YFSETQ. CDR3 sequence reads: CASSLRAGDSPLHF. As DNA, the CDR3 is TGCGCCAGCAGCTTGAGGGCAGGGGATTCACCCCTCCACTTT. The whole variable domain, filled in from reference TRBV5-1 and TRBJ1-6, reads KAGVTQTPRYLIKTRGQQVTLSCSPISGHRSVSWYQQTPGQGLQFLFEYFSETQRNKGNFPGRFSGRQFSNSRSEMNVSTLELGDSALYLCASSLRAGDSPLHFGNGTRLTVT.

This clone was seen a single time. This chain uses TRBV7-9 with TRBJ1-1; no clear D. V lost 4 bases to trimming and J lost 1 base, with 7 bases between them. The CDR3 length is 13 residues. In germline, CDR1 is SEHNR, CDR2 FQNEAQ (reference sequence). The chain's CDR3 is CASSWSGNTEAFF. The DNA of the CDR3 is TGTGCCAGCAGCTGGAGTGGGAACACTGAAGCTTTCTTT. The full variable domain, with the rest looked up from reference TRBV7-9 and TRBJ1-1, is DTGVSQNPRHKITKRGQNVTFRCDPISEHNRLYWYRQTLGQGPEFLTYFQNEAQLEKSRLLSDRFSAERPKGSFSTLEIQRTEQGDSAMYLCASSWSGNTEAFFGQGTRLTVV.

The gene calls are TRBV11-2 and TRBJ1-2; a weak D match, TRBD1 (5 bases). The germline V gene has CDR1 SGHAT and CDR2 FQNNGV. CDR3 size: 13 residues. V gave up 4 bases and J gave up 8 bases, with 14 bases separating them. The CDR3 is CASSSNQGRGYTF. For the CDR3, the DNA is TGTGCCAGCAGCTCCAACCAGGGCCGGGGCTACACCTTC.

V and J are TRBV19 and TRBJ1-4; 9 positions agree with TRBD1. This CDR3 has 17 amino acids. The germline V gene has CDR1 LNHDA and CDR2 SQIVND (reference sequence). V lost 4 bases to trimming and J lost 8 bases; unmatched junction nucleotides: 14. CDR3 loop: CASSNMGPGQGGEKLFF. The CDR3 DNA follows: TGTGCCAGTAGTAACATGGGGCCGGGACAGGGAGGCGAAAAACTGTTTTTT.

The chain links TRBV2 to TRBJ1-2; D is possibly TRBD1 (5 bases). Trimming cost V 3 bases and J 0 bases, with 11 bases left between them. The germline V gene has CDR1 SNHLY and CDR2 FYNNEI. The CDR3 covers 15 residues. The CDR3 loop reads CASSDPSTANYGYTF. The DNA for the CDR3 is TGTGCCAGCAGTGACCCCTCGACAGCTAACTATGGCTACACCTTC.

This chain joins TRBV7-9 and TRBJ1-1; a weak D match, TRBD1 (5 bases). Germline lookup yields CDR1 SEHNR and CDR2 FQNEAQ (reference sequence). The length of the CDR3 is 14 residues. With 5 bases removed from V and 8 bases from J, the gap between germline ends came to 18 bases. CDR3 DNA sequence: TGTGCCAGCAGCCCACGGGACCGGTGGGGGGAAGCTTTCTTT. Its translation: CASSPRDRWGEAFF.

The genes are TRBV9 and TRBJ1-2; 8 nucleotides line up with TRBD1. Germline CDR1 and CDR2: SGDLS and YYNGEE. After removal of 5 bases from V and 4 bases from J, the junction contained 13 bases not matched to a gene. CDR3 size: 16 residues. The CDR3: CASRPGTSDRGYGYTF. The CDR3 nucleotides are TGTGCCAGCAGACCCGGGACCTCCGACAGGGGCTATGGCTACACCTTC.

V is TRBV11-2 and J is TRBJ1-2; 9 bases agree with TRBD1. This CDR3 spans 14 amino acids. The V segment lost 1 base and the J segment 5 bases; nucleotides outside the gene matches: 2. Germline-derived CDR1 and CDR2 are SGHAT and FQNNGV. The CDR3: CASSLVGQGYGYTF. CDR3 DNA sequence: TGTGCCAGCAGCTTAGTCGGACAGGGGTATGGCTACACCTTC.

This chain links TRBV3-1 (or the pseudogene TRBV3-2) with TRBJ2-3; no clear D gene. Germline values: CDR1 LGHDT, CDR2 YNNKEL (reference sequence). There are 13 residues in the CDR3. V lost 4 bases, J lost 0 bases, and 5 bases lay in between. CDR3 bases: TGTGCCAGCAGCCGAAGTAGCACAGATACGCAGTATTTT. This encodes CASSRSSTDTQYF.

This clone was recorded once. J is TRBJ1-2 and V is TRBV5-1; the match to TRBD1 covers 7 bases. This CDR3 contains 15 residues. With 4 bases clipped from V and 5 bases from J, the junction kept 11 bases outside the gene matches. Germline values: CDR1 SGHRS, CDR2 YFSETQ. The CDR3 DNA reads TGCGCCAGCAGCCCTACGGGACAGCTGATTTATGGCTACACCTTC. Translating it yields CASSPTGQLIYGYTF.

The chain couples TRBV30 to TRBJ2-3; possible D gene TRBD2, 6 bases. Trimming shortened V by 3 bases and J by 0 bases, and 10 bases separated the two germline ends. The germline V gene encodes CDR1 GTSNPN and CDR2 SVGIG (reference sequence). The CDR3 runs 14 residues. The CDR3 nucleotides are TGTGCCTGGAGGGTGGCGGGGAGCACAGATACGCAGTATTTT. It encodes CAWRVAGSTDTQYF.

The chain is built from TRBV6-4 and TRBJ1-1, with D maybe TRBD1 (5 bases). Germline V CDR1 and CDR2: MRHNA, SNTAGT. The CDR3 is 18 amino acids. The ends were cut back, 5 bases at V and 6 bases at J, with 28 bases in the middle. The CDR3 is CASSIQGSKGGKFPEAFF. CDR3 bases: TGTGCCAGCAGTATCCAGGGATCGAAGGGTGGTAAGTTCCCTGAAGCTTTCTTT.

This clone appeared once. The chain employs TRBV5-1 and TRBJ1-4; tentative D call: TRBD1 (5 bases). The germline V gene has CDR1 SGHRS and CDR2 YFSETQ. Trimming shortened V by 2 bases and J by 5 bases, and 10 bases separated the two germline ends. This CDR3 is built from 14 residues. CDR3 protein: CASSFGAGNEKLFF. The CDR3 DNA reads TGCGCCAGCAGCTTCGGGGCAGGGAATGAAAAACTGTTTTTT. The full variable domain, completed using reference TRBV5-1 and TRBJ1-4, is KAGVTQTPRYLIKTRGQQVTLSCSPISGHRSVSWYQQTPGQGLQFLFEYFSETQRNKGNFPGRFSGRQFSNSRSEMNVSTLELGDSALYLCASSFGAGNEKLFFGSGTQLSVL.

The V call is TRBV5-1, the J call TRBJ1-1, with a weak D call TRBD1 (6 bases). V gave up 4 bases and J gave up 5 bases, with 18 bases separating them. CDR1 and CDR2 (germline): SGHRS, YFSETQ. CDR3 length: 15 amino acids. In DNA, the CDR3 is TGCGCCAGCAGCGACACCTCAGGGGCCGGGACTGAAGCTTTCTTT. Translating it yields CASSDTSGAGTEAFF. Using reference TRBV5-1 and TRBJ1-1 for the parts outside the CDR3, the full variable domain is KAGVTQTPRYLIKTRGQQVTLSCSPISGHRSVSWYQQTPGQGLQFLFEYFSETQRNKGNFPGRFSGRQFSNSRSEMNVSTLELGDSALYLCASSDTSGAGTEAFFGQGTRLTVV.